This T cell receptor (beta chain) was sequenced in a study of shared clonotypes between healthy human individuals. Study conclusions and caveats: Rarefaction analysis demonstrated incomplete sorted-subset sequencing notwithstanding large depth.

The table came from immunoSEQ multiplex PCR; TCRdb's copy has only in-frame clones and leaves some out. The table records some 1,400,000 clones, 96% of them present only once. As for this clone: The antigen is not known.

CDR1 and CDR2 (germline): MNHNS, SASEGT. V was shortened by 4 bases and J by 9 bases, with 16 bases between the two germline ends. The CDR3 runs to 14 residues. This clonotype was obtained from a man aged 25-45 years in good health. The chain recombines TRBV6-1 with TRBJ2-4; D is unclear. The sample taken for sequencing was naive CD4+ T cells sorted from blood. Subset denoted: CD45RA+ positively selected. The CDR3 loop reads CASSGQSQTGIQYF. The CDR3, as DNA: TGTGCCAGCAGTGGTCAATCGCAGACGGGCATTCAGTACTTC.